Listed below are T cell receptor beta chains from one sample, sequenced in a study of blood T cells in healthy people across ages. MiXCR, applied by TCRdb to the 5' RACE reads, yields one record per CDR3 protein. The sample consists of around 1,000,000 distinct CDR3 sequences, about two fifths of them appearing once. Sequences were obtained from blood. Every receptor here comes from a man aged 18 to 29 in good health. Each CDR3 is given with its conserved first and last residue. The order of the fields is V gene, J gene, CDR3 protein.

V gene: TRBV9
J gene: TRBJ1-4
CDR3 protein: CASSAWGGTEYEKLFF

V gene: TRBV2
J gene: TRBJ1-5
CDR3 protein: CASSERVQGGQPQHF

V gene: TRBV3-1
J gene: TRBJ2-2
CDR3 protein: CASSQGSGVTGELFF

V gene: TRBV7-2
J gene: TRBJ1-1
CDR3 protein: CASSLTGVVTEAFF

V gene: TRBV6-1
J gene: TRBJ2-6
CDR3 protein: CASSPSGTGGSYSGANVLTF

V gene: TRBV9
J gene: TRBJ2-1
CDR3 protein: CASSVVNRGSLNEQFF

V gene: TRBV2
J gene: TRBJ2-3
CDR3 protein: CASSEAASGTDTQYF

V gene: TRBV20-1
J gene: TRBJ2-1
CDR3 protein: CSAPGIHASVNEQFF

V gene: TRBV27
J gene: TRBJ2-1
CDR3 protein: CASSIERSFYNEQFF

V gene: TRBV9
J gene: TRBJ2-2
CDR3 protein: CASSVDGTGGELFF

V gene: TRBV20-1
J gene: TRBJ1-2
CDR3 protein: CSAAQTNYGYTF

V gene: TRBV6-2/TRBV6-3
J gene: TRBJ2-6
CDR3 protein: CASRSTGYSGANVLTF

V gene: TRBV7-9
J gene: TRBJ2-3
CDR3 protein: CASSAMGTGTDTQYF

V gene: TRBV9
J gene: TRBJ2-1
CDR3 protein: CASSQRGDRDNEQFF

V gene: TRBV10-3
J gene: TRBJ1-1
CDR3 protein: CAISEEGSLNTEAFF

V gene: TRBV4-1
J gene: TRBJ2-1
CDR3 protein: CASSHSNPGTTSNEQFF

V gene: TRBV20-1
J gene: TRBJ1-1
CDR3 protein: CSARSGARRTRMNTEAFF

V gene: TRBV10-3
J gene: TRBJ2-5
CDR3 protein: CAIGRGVETQYF

V gene: TRBV9
J gene: TRBJ1-2
CDR3 protein: CASSATRTFFGGYTF

V gene: TRBV4-3
J gene: TRBJ2-3
CDR3 protein: CASSQEFRVGTGRADTQYF

V gene: TRBV27
J gene: TRBJ1-5
CDR3 protein: CASSTGLGQPQHF

V gene: TRBV12-3/TRBV12-4
J gene: TRBJ1-1
CDR3 protein: CASRGQFEAFF

V gene: TRBV10-3
J gene: TRBJ1-1
CDR3 protein: CAISEKGGLSTEAFF

V gene: TRBV7-2
J gene: TRBJ2-3
CDR3 protein: CASSLGQRGGTQYF

V gene: TRBV6-2/TRBV6-3
J gene: TRBJ2-1
CDR3 protein: CASSSGRGPYNEQFF

V gene: TRBV7-3
J gene: TRBJ1-1
CDR3 protein: CASSLVAGLNTEAFF

V gene: TRBV7-2
J gene: TRBJ1-1
CDR3 protein: CASSLVGHSGAEAFF

V gene: TRBV12-3/TRBV12-4
J gene: TRBJ1-5
CDR3 protein: CASSLVRSGQGSNQPQHF